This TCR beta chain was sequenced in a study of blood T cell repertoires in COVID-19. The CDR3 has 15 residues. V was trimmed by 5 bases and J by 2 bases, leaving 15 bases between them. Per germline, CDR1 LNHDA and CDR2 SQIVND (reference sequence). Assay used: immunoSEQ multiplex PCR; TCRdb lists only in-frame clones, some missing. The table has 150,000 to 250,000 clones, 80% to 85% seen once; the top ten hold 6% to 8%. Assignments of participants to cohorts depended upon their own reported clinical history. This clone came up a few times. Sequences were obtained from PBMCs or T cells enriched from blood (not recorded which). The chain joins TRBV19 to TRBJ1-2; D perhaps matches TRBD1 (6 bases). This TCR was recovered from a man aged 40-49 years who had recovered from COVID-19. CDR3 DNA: TGTGCCAGTAGTGTAGTTGACAGGACCAACTATGGCTACACCTTC. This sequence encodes CASSVVDRTNYGYTF.